This T cell receptor (beta chain) was observed in a study of blood T cell repertoires in COVID-19. Study-wide context: T cells, B-cell-depleted T cells, or PBMCs supplied cDNA or gDNA.

Here immunoSEQ multiplex PCR was the method, and the copy in TCRdb shows in-frame clones only, minus some. Of roughly 57,000 clones in the sample, around 67% were seen once. The sample holds a few counts of this clone. Germline CDR1 is MGHRA and CDR2 is YSYEKL. The V end lost 4 bases, the J end lost 0 bases, and 10 bases lay between the germline ends. This CDR3 region has 15 residues. Sequenced input: peripheral blood. The source of this sequence is a woman in her 70s with acute or convalescent COVID-19. The rearrangement uses TRBV4-1 and TRBJ1-5, with D unclear. DNA of the CDR3: TGCGCCAGCAGCCCCAGAATCAATAGCAATCAGCCCCAGCATTTT. Its protein is CASSPRINSNQPQHF.